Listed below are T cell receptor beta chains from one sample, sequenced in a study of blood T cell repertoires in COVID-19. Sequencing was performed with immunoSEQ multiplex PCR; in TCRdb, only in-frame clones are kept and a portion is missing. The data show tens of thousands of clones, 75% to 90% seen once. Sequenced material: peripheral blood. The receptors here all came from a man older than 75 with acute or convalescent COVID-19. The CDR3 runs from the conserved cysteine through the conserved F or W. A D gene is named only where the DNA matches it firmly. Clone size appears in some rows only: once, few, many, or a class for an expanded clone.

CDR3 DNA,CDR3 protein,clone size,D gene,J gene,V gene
TGTGCCAGCAGCTTAGGTAGGACTAGCGTCCAAGAGACCCAGTACTTC,CASSLGRTSVQETQYF,-,TRBD2,TRBJ2-5,TRBV7-2
TGTGCCAGCAGCAGACCAGGGGGTTATACTGAAGCTTTCTTT,CASSRPGGYTEAFF,-,TRBD1,TRBJ1-1,TRBV5-8
TGCGCCAGCAGCTTAAGGGGCACCGAGACCCAGTACTTC,CASSLRGTETQYF,once,-,TRBJ2-5,TRBV5-1
TGTGCCAGCACCAAGGGTACAGGGCGGCAAGAGACCCAGTACTTC,CASTKGTGRQETQYF,-,-,TRBJ2-5,TRBV19
TGTGCCAGCTCACCCTTGGGACAATTTTCTGGAAACACCATATATTTT,CASSPLGQFSGNTIYF,-,-,TRBJ1-3,TRBV18
TGTGCCAGCAGTGATAGTCCGCCGGGGGTTTATAATTCACCCCTCCACTTT,CASSDSPPGVYNSPLHF,-,-,TRBJ1-6,TRBV6-1
TGTGCCAGCAGTTATACTAAAGAGACCCAGTACTTC,CASSYTKETQYF,-,-,TRBJ2-5,TRBV6-5
TGTGCCGGACAGGGCGAGTGGGATCAGCCCCAGCATTTT,CAGQGEWDQPQHF,-,TRBD1,TRBJ1-5,TRBV10-3
TGTGCCAGTAGTATAGACAGGGTCCCTGGAAACACCATATATTTT,CASSIDRVPGNTIYF,-,-,TRBJ1-3,TRBV19
TGTGCCAGTACGACAGTCCTTGGGACTGAAGCTTTCTTT,CASTTVLGTEAFF,-,-,TRBJ1-1,TRBV19
TGCGCCAGCAGTGGGGACAGGGATGCTGCTGGCTACACCTTC,CASSGDRDAAGYTF,-,TRBD1,TRBJ1-2,TRBV10-1
TGCGCCAGCAGCCCCCCCGGTGACAATGAGCAGTTCTTC,CASSPPGDNEQFF,-,-,TRBJ2-1,TRBV4-1
TGTGCCAGCAGCTGGACAGGGGATCCTGGAAACACCATATATTTT,CASSWTGDPGNTIYF,-,TRBD1,TRBJ1-3,TRBV5-6
TGTGCCAGCAGCCCCAGGGGACAGGGGTCACCCCTCCACTTT,CASSPRGQGSPLHF,once,TRBD1,TRBJ1-6,TRBV7-9
TGTGCCAGCAGCTCCCAACAGGGATATAATTCACCCCTCCACTTT,CASSSQQGYNSPLHF,-,-,TRBJ1-6,TRBV5-6
TGCAGCGTTGATGACACCTATGGAAACACCATATATTTT,CSVDDTYGNTIYF,-,-,TRBJ1-3,TRBV29-1
TGTGCCAGCAGCTTGATCTATGGTGAAAAACTGTTTTTT,CASSLIYGEKLFF,few,-,TRBJ1-4,TRBV5-5
TGTGCCAGTTGCCGGCGGGGCTTGGGAGAGACCCAGTACTTC,CASCRRGLGETQYF,-,-,TRBJ2-5,TRBV19
TGTGCCAGCACCACAGACAACTATGGCTACACCTTC,CASTTDNYGYTF,-,-,TRBJ1-2,TRBV28
TGTGCCAGCTCACTCACGGGGAGTAGGGAGACCCAGTACTTC,CASSLTGSRETQYF,-,-,TRBJ2-5,TRBV18
TGTGCCAGCAGCTCGGGGACAGGGCTCGAGCAGTACTTC,CASSSGTGLEQYF,-,TRBD1,TRBJ2-7,TRBV7-9
TGCGCCAGCAGCTGGACAGCCTCAGGATCTGAAGCTTTCTTT,CASSWTASGSEAFF,once,-,TRBJ1-1,TRBV5-1
TGTGCCAGCAGCCCGGGACTCCGCCATTGGGGCACTGAAGCTTTCTTT,CASSPGLRHWGTEAFF,-,-,TRBJ1-1,TRBV4-2
TGCGCCAGCAGCTTGGGCGCTGCGGGCGATACGCAGTATTTT,CASSLGAAGDTQYF,-,-,TRBJ2-3,TRBV5-1
TGTGCCAGCAGCCAATTGGCGGGCAATCAGCCCCAGCATTTT,CASSQLAGNQPQHF,-,-,TRBJ1-5,TRBV3-1/TRBV3-2
TGTGCCATCAGTGACTTAAACAGGGGCGAAAAACTGTTTTTT,CAISDLNRGEKLFF,-,TRBD1,TRBJ1-4,TRBV10-3